This paragraph covers one TCR beta chain sequence. Its antigen is not yet known. The source of the sample is a study of T cell clusters in autoimmune cytopenias (dated by TCRdb to about 2019). Study-wide context: A median TRB sequencing depth of 50,000 to 60,000 reads per sample was reached, and a median of roughly 2,500 distinct TRB clonotypes per sample was obtained. In autoimmune cytopenia patients, peripheral blood TRB and IGH repertoires were sequenced during active disease and over treatment follow-up, together with healthy, CLL and autoimmune hepatitis controls. The goal of the study was to determine whether autoimmune cytopenia patients have a disease-specific immune repertoire signature that could serve as a blood-based biomarker.

General findings and caveats noted by the study authors: Healthy donors showed about 3-fold more exclusive TRB clusters than active autoimmune hepatitis patients, consistent with an autoimmunity-wide signature. GLIPH suggested that primary autoimmune cytopenia patients lacked physiological T cell clusters: 51 clusters were exclusive to healthy donors versus approximately 17 exclusive to patients. TRB repertoire shifts, with less even repertoires in secondary cytopenia and CLL, mostly reflected lymphoma bias rather than autoimmunity. The T cell clusters were defined only in silico, and the functional role of the clusters still needed to be validated experimentally. In the comparison of secondary cytopenia with CLL, no cluster-lack signature showed up, apparently because the dominant lymphoma-associated repertoire masked the signature.

TRB amplification used about 0.25 ug of peripheral blood genomic DNA, 30,000 to 40,000 genome equivalents, per sample. The germline V gene (reference sequence) gives CDR1 as SGHAT and CDR2 as FQDESV. The CDR3, cysteine through phenylalanine, is 14 amino acids long. The coding DNA is unavailable. TRB rearrangements were amplified by multiplex PCR using a touch-down protocol with TRB-A and TRB-B primer pools mixed in one tube. Illumina adapters and sample indices were attached to the amplicons through two consecutive PCR reactions using Phusion HS II polymerase. The amplicons were purified from gel with the NucleoSpin Gel and PCR Clean-up kit, after which the amplicons were quantified by Qubit and checked for quality on an Agilent 2100 Bioanalyzer. Libraries were sequenced on an Illumina MiSeq using 600-cycle, single-indexed, paired-end runs. The authors processed their data as follows. MiXCR version 2.1.12, together with the default MiXCR reference library, was used to align and assemble the TRB reads. A clone was defined by each unique CDR3 nucleotide sequence, and analysis was restricted to productive sequences with at least two reads. Repertoire diversity was assessed by alpha-parameterized diversity profiles (alpha 0 to 5), including Shannon (alpha 1) and Simpson (alpha 2) indices, computed with an R script. The tcR package was used to compute combinatorial TRB VJ usage, and cohorts were compared on this usage by principal component analysis with ade4. Using GLIPH, TCRbeta CDR3s were clustered on pairs of cohorts matched for age and read depth, and a Wilcoxon test was used to compare cluster frequencies. TCRdb reprocessed the reads, so every CDR3 protein sequence counts as one entry and DNA is not shown. It is TCRdb's table, rather than the study itself, that gives the V and J calls and clone size. The data table for this sample lists thousands of distinct CDR3 sequences. Of the sample, approximately 14% is held by the ten largest clones.

This receptor was identified in a human donor with an autoimmune cytopenia or autoimmune hepatitis (not recorded which). Sequencing was performed on peripheral blood. The chain uses TRBV11-1 and TRBJ1-6. CDR3 sequence: CASSFDRPSAPLHF.